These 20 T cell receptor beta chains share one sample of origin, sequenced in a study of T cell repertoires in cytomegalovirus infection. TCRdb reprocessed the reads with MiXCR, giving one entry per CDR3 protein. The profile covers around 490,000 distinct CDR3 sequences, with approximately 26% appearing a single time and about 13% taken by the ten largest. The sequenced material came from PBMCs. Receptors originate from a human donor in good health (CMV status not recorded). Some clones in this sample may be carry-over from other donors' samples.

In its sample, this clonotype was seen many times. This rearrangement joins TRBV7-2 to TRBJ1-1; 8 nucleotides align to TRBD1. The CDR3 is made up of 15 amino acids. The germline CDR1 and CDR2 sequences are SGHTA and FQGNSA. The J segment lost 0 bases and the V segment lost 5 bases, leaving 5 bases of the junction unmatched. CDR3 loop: CASSLRDRMNTEAFF. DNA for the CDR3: TGTGCCAGCAGCCTCCGGGACAGGATGAACACTGAAGCTTTCTTT.

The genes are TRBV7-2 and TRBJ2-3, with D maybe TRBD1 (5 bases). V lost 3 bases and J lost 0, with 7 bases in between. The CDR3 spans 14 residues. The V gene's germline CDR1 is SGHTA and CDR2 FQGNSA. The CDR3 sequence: CASSLTESTDTQYF. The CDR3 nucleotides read TGTGCCAGCAGCTTGACAGAGAGCACAGATACGCAGTATTTT.

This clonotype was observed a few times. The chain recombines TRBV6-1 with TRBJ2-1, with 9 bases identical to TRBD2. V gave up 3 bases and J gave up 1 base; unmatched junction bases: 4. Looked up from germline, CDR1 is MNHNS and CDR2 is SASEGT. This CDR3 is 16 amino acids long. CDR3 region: CASSDSAGGSYNEQFF. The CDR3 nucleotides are TGTGCCAGCAGTGATTCAGCGGGAGGTTCCTACAATGAGCAGTTCTTC.

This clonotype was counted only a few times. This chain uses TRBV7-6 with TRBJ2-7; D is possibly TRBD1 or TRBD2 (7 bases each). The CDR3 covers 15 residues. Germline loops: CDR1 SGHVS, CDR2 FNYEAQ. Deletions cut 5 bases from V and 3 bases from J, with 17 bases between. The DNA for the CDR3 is TGTGCCAGCAGCCCCGAGGGGGCGGGGGTCTACGAGCAGTACTTC. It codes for CASSPEGAGVYEQYF.

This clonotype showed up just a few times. CDR3 loop: CASSPQGGGINYGYTF. The DNA for the CDR3 is TGTGCCAGCAGTCCCCAGGGAGGGGGCATCAACTATGGCTACACCTTC. J is TRBJ1-2 and V is TRBV28, with 7 positions matching TRBD1. The CDR3 is made up of 16 amino acids. Unmatched junction bases numbered 11, after V lost 5 bases and J lost 2 bases. The germline V gene encodes CDR1 MDHEN and CDR2 SYDVKM.

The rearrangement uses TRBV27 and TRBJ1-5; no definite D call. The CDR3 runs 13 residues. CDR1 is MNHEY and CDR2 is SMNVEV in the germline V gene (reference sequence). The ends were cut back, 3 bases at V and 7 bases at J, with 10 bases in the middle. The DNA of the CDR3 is TGTGCCAGCAGTTTTAATAGGCAACAGCCCCAGCATTTT. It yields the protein CASSFNRQQPQHF.

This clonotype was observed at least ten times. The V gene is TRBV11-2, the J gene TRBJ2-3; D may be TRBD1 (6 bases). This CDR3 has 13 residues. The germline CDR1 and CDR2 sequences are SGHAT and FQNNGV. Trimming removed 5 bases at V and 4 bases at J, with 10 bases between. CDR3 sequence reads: CASSINRADTQYF. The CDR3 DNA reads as TGTGCCAGCAGCATCAACAGGGCAGATACGCAGTATTTT.

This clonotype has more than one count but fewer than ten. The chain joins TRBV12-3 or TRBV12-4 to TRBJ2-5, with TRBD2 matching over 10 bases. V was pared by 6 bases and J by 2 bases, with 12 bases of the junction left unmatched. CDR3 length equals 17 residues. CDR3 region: CASRSSRTSGTQETQYF. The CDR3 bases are TGTGCCAGCAGATCGAGTAGGACTAGCGGAACTCAAGAGACCCAGTACTTC.

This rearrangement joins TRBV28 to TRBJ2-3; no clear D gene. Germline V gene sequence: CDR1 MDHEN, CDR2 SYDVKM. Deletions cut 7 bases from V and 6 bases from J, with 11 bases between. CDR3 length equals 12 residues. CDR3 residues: CASISNTDTQYF. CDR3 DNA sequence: TGTGCCAGCATTTCCAACACGGATACGCAGTATTTT.

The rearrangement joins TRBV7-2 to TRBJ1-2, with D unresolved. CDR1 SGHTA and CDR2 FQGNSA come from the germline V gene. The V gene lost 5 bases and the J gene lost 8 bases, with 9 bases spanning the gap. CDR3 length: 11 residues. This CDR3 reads CASSPREGYTF. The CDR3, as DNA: TGTGCCAGCAGCCCCCGGGAGGGCTACACCTTC. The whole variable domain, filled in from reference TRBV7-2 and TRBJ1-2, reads GAGVSQSPSNKVTEKGKDVELRCDPISGHTALYWYRQSLGQGLEFLIYFQGNSAPDKSGLPSDRFSAERTGGSVSTLTIQRTQQEDSAVYLCASSPREGYTFGSGTRLTVV.

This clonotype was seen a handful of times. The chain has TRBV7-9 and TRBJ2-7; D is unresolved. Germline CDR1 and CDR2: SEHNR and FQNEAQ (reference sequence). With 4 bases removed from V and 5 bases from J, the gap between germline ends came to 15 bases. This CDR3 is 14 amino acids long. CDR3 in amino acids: CASSSRPYFDEQYV. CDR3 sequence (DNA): TGTGCCAGCAGCTCGAGACCATATTTCGACGAGCAGTACGTC.

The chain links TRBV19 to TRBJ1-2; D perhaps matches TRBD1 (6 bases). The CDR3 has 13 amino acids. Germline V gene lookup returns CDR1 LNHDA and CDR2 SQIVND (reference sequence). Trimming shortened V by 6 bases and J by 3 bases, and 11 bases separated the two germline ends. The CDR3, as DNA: TGTGCCAGTAGAATACAGGGAGACTATGGCTACACCTTC. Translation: CASRIQGDYGYTF.

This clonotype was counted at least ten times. The CDR3 loop reads CASRKGDSNQPQHF. CDR3 nucleotide sequence: TGTGCCAGCAGAAAGGGGGATAGCAATCAGCCCCAGCATTTT. The chain carries TRBV7-2 and TRBJ1-5; the D gene is possibly TRBD1 (6 bases). CDR1 SGHTA and CDR2 FQGNSA come from the germline V gene. This CDR3 has 14 residues. V was shortened by 6 bases and J by 0 bases, with 9 bases between the two germline ends.

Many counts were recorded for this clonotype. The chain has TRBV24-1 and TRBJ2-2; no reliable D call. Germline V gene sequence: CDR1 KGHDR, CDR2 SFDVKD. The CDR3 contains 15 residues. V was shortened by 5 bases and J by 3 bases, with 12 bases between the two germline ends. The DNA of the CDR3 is TGTGCCACCAGTGTTCCGGACCGACACACCGGGGAGCTGTTTTTT. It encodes CATSVPDRHTGELFF.

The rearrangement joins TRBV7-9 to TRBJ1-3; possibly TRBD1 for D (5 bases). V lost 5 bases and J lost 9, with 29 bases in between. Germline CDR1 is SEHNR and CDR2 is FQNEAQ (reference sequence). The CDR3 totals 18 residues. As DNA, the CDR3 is TGTGCCAGCAGCCCCCCGGTGAGCACAACCTCTGGAAGGGGCACCATATATTTT. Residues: CASSPPVSTTSGRGTIYF.

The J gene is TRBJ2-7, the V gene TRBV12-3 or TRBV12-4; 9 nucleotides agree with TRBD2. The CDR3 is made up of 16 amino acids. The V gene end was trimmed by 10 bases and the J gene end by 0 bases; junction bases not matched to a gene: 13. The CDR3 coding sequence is TGTGCCAAGGGAATTACTAGCGGGCAGAGCTCCTACGAGCAGTACGTC. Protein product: CAKGITSGQSSYEQYV.

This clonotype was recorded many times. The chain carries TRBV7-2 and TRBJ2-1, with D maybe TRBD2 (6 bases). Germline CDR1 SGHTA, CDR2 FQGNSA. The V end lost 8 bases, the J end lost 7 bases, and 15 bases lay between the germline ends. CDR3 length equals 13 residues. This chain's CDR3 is CASGPGRLNEQFF. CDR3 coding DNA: TGTGCCAGCGGCCCGGGGAGGTTGAATGAGCAGTTCTTC.

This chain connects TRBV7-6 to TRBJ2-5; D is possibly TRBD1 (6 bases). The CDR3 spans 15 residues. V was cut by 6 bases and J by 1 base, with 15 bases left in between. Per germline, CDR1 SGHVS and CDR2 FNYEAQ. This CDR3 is CASRQVGGFQETQYF. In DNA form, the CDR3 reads TGTGCCAGCAGACAAGTAGGGGGTTTCCAAGAGACCCAGTACTTC.

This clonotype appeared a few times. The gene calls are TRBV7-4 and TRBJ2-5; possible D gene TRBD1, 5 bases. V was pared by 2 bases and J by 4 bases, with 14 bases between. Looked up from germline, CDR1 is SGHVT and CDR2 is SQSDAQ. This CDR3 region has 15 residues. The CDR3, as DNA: TGTGCCAGCAGCTTACCCAGGGTTCTAACAGAGACCCAGTACTTC. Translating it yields CASSLPRVLTETQYF.

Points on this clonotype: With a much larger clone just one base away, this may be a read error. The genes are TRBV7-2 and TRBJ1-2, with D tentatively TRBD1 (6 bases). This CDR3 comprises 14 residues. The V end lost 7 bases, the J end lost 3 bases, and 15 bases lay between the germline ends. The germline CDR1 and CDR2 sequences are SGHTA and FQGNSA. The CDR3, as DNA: TGTGCCAGCACCCTAGACAGGACTTACTATGGCTACACCTTC. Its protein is CASTLDRTYYGYTF.